This T cell receptor beta chain was captured by sequencing in a study of shared clonotypes between healthy human individuals. Study summary: The donors, a couple of women and a few men, were aged 18 to 49.

It was CD45RO-negative cells, positively selected for CCR7, that made up naive CD8 cells, with terminally differentiated effector memory CD45RA+ cells excluded. Sorted subsets were amplified in replicate PCRs using around 220 ng DNA, some 31,000 T cell genomes. Data came from immunoSEQ multiplex PCR; TCRdb stores just in-frame clones and leaves some out. The table lists around 2,000,000 clones, about 95% of them singletons, with roughly 1% in the top ten. This clone was observed once. Sequencing input: naive CD8+ T cells sorted from blood. This TCR was sampled from a man in his late teens or twenties in good health.

This CDR3 is CASSWVGTAIGPQHF. CDR3 sequence (DNA): TGTGCCAGCAGTTGGGTGGGGACAGCTATTGGGCCCCAGCATTTT. V and J are TRBV27 and TRBJ1-5; TRBD1 matches at 7 bases. The trim removed 4 bases at V and 9 bases at J, leaving 12 bases unmatched. Germline V gene data show CDR1 as MNHEY and CDR2 as SMNVEV (reference sequence). This CDR3 has 15 residues.